Reported below is one T cell receptor beta chain. The sample is drawn from a study of shared clonotypes between healthy human individuals. The CDR3 is 13 residues long. The V end lost 4 bases, the J end lost 5 bases, and 14 bases lay between the germline ends. Germline V gives CDR1 SQVTM, CDR2 ANQGSEA. Libraries were prepared by immunoSEQ multiplex PCR; TCRdb keeps only in-frame clonotypes and omits some of them. Of some 1,100,000 clones in the sample, around 82% were seen once. The clonotype was recovered from a young man in good health. Some clones in this sample may be carry-over from other donors' samples. The source material was memory CD4+ T cells from PBMCs. As to subset: CD45RA-negative fraction. The rearrangement joins TRBV29-1 to TRBJ2-5; perhaps TRBD1 as D (6 bases). The CDR3 DNA follows: TGCAGCGTTGGACAGGTCCTGAGGGAGACCCAGTACTTC. As protein: CSVGQVLRETQYF.